The 16 T cell receptor beta chains below come from one sample, sequenced in a study of a mutant IDH1 vaccine in newly diagnosed glioma. Only in-frame clones appear in the TCRdb table, and some are missing; sequencing was by immunoSEQ multiplex PCR. The table includes approximately 60,000 clones, around four fifths detected once. Time point of the sample: week 47, end of study. Mutant IDH1 20-mer peptide, at 300 ug, made up each vaccine dose, with topical imiquimod. For these receptors, no antigen is known. The sequences come from PBMCs, collected from a glioma patient whose treatment included an IDH1 peptide vaccine. The receptors here all came from a woman aged 45-65 years with glioma.

The chain uses TRBV15 and TRBJ1-1; TRBD1 aligns across 7 bases. Germline CDR1 reads LNHNV; CDR2 reads YYDKDF (reference sequence). V was clipped by 5 bases and J by 1 base; unmatched bases: 4. This CDR3 is 14 amino acids long. This chain's CDR3 is CATSAHRGNTEAFF. Here the CDR3 DNA reads TGTGCCACCAGCGCCCACAGGGGGAACACTGAAGCTTTCTTT.

This clone occurred a few times. This sequence joins TRBV6-6 and TRBJ2-7, with D tentatively TRBD1 (6 bases). From germline, CDR1 is MNHNY and CDR2 SVGAGI (reference sequence). The length of the CDR3 is 14 residues. The V end lost 4 bases, the J end lost 3 bases, and 13 bases lay between the germline ends. This CDR3 reads CASSSRGNDYEQYF. DNA for the CDR3: TGTGCCAGCAGTTCAAGGGGGAATGACTACGAGCAGTACTTC.

This clone is a singleton in its sample. The J gene is TRBJ1-1, the V gene TRBV10-3, with 9 bases that match TRBD1. V shed 5 bases, J shed 0 bases, and the junction held 10 bases outside the gene matches. The CDR3 runs to 17 residues. Germline V gene sequence: CDR1 ENHRY, CDR2 SYGVKD. The CDR3 DNA reads TGTGCCATCAGTCCTGGACAGGGGCGAACCTTGAACACTGAAGCTTTCTTT. Encoded protein: CAISPGQGRTLNTEAFF.

V gene TRBV10-3 combines with J gene TRBJ1-1, with D unresolved. The CDR3 has 14 amino acids. Trimming cost V 2 bases and J 0 bases, with 7 bases left between them. The V gene's germline CDR1 is ENHRY and CDR2 SYGVKD. The chain's CDR3 is CAISEPSMNTEAFF. The CDR3 coding sequence is TGTGCCATCAGTGAGCCGAGTATGAACACTGAAGCTTTCTTT.

This chain links TRBV18 with TRBJ1-2, with 7 bases matching TRBD1. V was pared by 4 bases and J by 2 bases, with 4 bases of the junction left unmatched. The CDR3 has 14 amino acids. Per germline, CDR1 KGHSH and CDR2 LQKENI. CDR3 residues: CASSHGTENYGYTF. The CDR3 DNA reads TGTGCCAGCTCACACGGGACAGAAAACTATGGCTACACCTTC.

The gene calls are TRBV25-1 and TRBJ2-7, with 7 bases identical to TRBD1. The CDR3 extends over 15 amino acids. The germline V gene encodes CDR1 MGHDK and CDR2 SYGVNS. V shed 1 base and J 1 base; nucleotides not matched to a gene: 4. CDR3 sequence (DNA): TGTGCCAGCAGTGAATCGACAGGGATATCCTACGAGCAGTACTTC. As protein: CASSESTGISYEQYF.

The V call is TRBV27, the J call TRBJ2-3, with D possibly being TRBD1 or TRBD2 (6 bases each). The CDR3 contains 16 residues. Germline V gene data show CDR1 as MNHEY and CDR2 as SMNVEV (reference sequence). V was trimmed by 3 bases and J by 1 base, leaving 14 bases between them. CDR3 sequence reads: CASSLGGGLGTDTQYF. The CDR3 nucleotides are TGTGCCAGCAGTTTGGGTGGGGGGCTGGGCACAGATACGCAGTATTTT.

The rearrangement links TRBV2 to TRBJ1-2, with D perhaps TRBD1 (5 bases). Germline loops: CDR1 SNHLY, CDR2 FYNNEI. The CDR3 sequence is 13 residues long. V lost 7 bases to trimming and J lost 4 bases, with 13 bases between them. CDR3 sequence: CASKNQGPYGYTF. DNA of the CDR3: TGTGCCAGCAAGAACCAGGGACCCTATGGCTACACCTTC.

V is TRBV7-6 and J is TRBJ2-5; possible D gene TRBD2, 6 bases. TRBJ2-7 explains the end of the DNA better; the J call may be wrong. The germline gives CDR1 SGHVS, CDR2 FNYEAQ. CDR3 size: 12 residues. CDR3 nucleotide sequence: TGTGCCAGCAGCTTAGCGGGAGGCGAGCAGTACTTC. This codes for CASSLAGGEQYF.

V usage is TRBV4-1 and J usage is TRBJ1-6, with D possibly matching TRBD1 (5 bases). In germline, CDR1 is MGHRA, CDR2 YSYEKL. The CDR3 is 14 amino acids. V lost 4 bases and J 7 bases, leaving 11 bases between the germline ends. CDR3 nucleotide sequence: TGCGCCAGCAGCCCCGGCAGGGCAAATTCACCCCTCCACTTT. Residues: CASSPGRANSPLHF.

The chain joins TRBV27 to TRBJ2-7; D is possibly TRBD2 (6 bases). The CDR3 loop spans 11 amino acids. Per the germline V gene, CDR1 is MNHEY and CDR2 is SMNVEV (reference sequence). V was trimmed by 6 bases and J by 6 bases, leaving 9 bases between them. The CDR3, as DNA: TGTGCCAGCAGACGGAGGGGCGAGCAGTACTTC. Translated, it gives CASRRRGEQYF.

A word on this clone: At one end, the junction sequence differs from germline, possibly due to a read error. The chain couples TRBV13 to TRBJ1-5, with D possibly TRBD1 on 5 matching bases. This CDR3 comprises 12 residues. Germline V lookup: CDR1 PRHDT, CDR2 FYEKMQ (reference sequence). The chain's CDR3 is CASSLGVQPQHF. CDR3 coding DNA: TGTGCCAGCAGCCTAGGGGTTCAGCCCCAGCATTTT. The full variable domain, rest sourced from reference TRBV13 and TRBJ1-5, is AAGVIQSPRHLIKEKRETATLKCYPIPRHDTVYWYQQGPGQDPQFLISFYEKMQSDKGSIPDRFSAQQFSDYHSELNMSSLELGDSALYFCASSLGVQPQHFGDGTRLSIL.

This clone appeared a few times. The J gene is TRBJ1-5, the V gene TRBV30; a possible D gene is TRBD1 (5 bases). The ends were cut back, 5 bases at V and 5 bases at J, with 13 bases in the middle. The germline CDR1 and CDR2 sequences are GTSNPN and SVGIG (reference sequence). This CDR3 is built from 13 residues. The CDR3 sequence: CAWGDLGYQPQHF. CDR3 in DNA: TGTGCCTGGGGGGACTTGGGGTATCAGCCCCAGCATTTT.

This rearrangement joins TRBV29-1 to TRBJ2-1; D may be TRBD1 or TRBD2 (5 bases each). Germline CDR1 SQVTM, CDR2 ANQGSEA. The CDR3 runs 18 residues. Trimming cost V 0 bases and J 6 bases, with 24 bases left between them. In nucleotides, the CDR3 is TGCAGCGTTGAAGATCCGGGAAAGTGGGACGGTGAGGGCAATGAGCAGTTCTTC. Translation: CSVEDPGKWDGEGNEQFF.

This clone was recorded once. The rearrangement uses TRBV18 and TRBJ2-6; D not resolved. Trimming stripped 0 bases from V and 0 bases from J, with 6 bases between. The CDR3 contains 16 residues. Germline V gene sequence: CDR1 KGHSH, CDR2 LQKENI. CDR3 in DNA: TGTGCCAGCTCACCACCGGCGCGCTCTGGGGCCAACGTCCTGACTTTC. Its protein product is CASSPPARSGANVLTF.

There are a few counts of this clone. The rearrangement uses TRBV7-9 and TRBJ1-1; D may be TRBD1 (6 bases). V shed 0 bases and J shed 7 bases, with 12 bases lying between them. The CDR3 totals 14 residues. Germline CDR1 reads SEHNR; CDR2 reads FQNEAQ (reference sequence). This CDR3 reads CASSLAGGQGEAFF. The CDR3 bases are TGTGCCAGCAGCTTAGCGGGGGGGCAGGGTGAAGCTTTCTTT.